A single sample gave rise to the 3 T cell receptor beta chains below, sequenced in a study of control samples from healthy donors and cancer patients. Some clones are missing from TCRdb's copy, which holds only in-frame ones; the method was immunoSEQ multiplex PCR. The sample lists about 120,000 clones, just over 90% occurring once. The specimen sequenced was PBMCs. Every receptor here comes from a man aged 50-60 years with head and neck cancer.

The J gene is TRBJ2-7, the V gene TRBV11-2, with TRBD2 identical over 8 bases. With V trimmed by 2 bases and J by 2 bases, 5 bases remained unmatched. The germline gives CDR1 SGHAT, CDR2 FQNNGV. This CDR3 is 15 amino acids long. This chain's CDR3 is CASSLWRGVAYEQYF. The DNA for the CDR3 is TGTGCCAGCAGCTTATGGCGGGGGGTTGCCTACGAGCAGTACTTC.

This clone showed up just once. The chain carries TRBV7-9 and TRBJ1-2; D uncertain. The germline gives CDR1 SEHNR, CDR2 FQNEAQ (reference sequence). V was trimmed by 5 bases and J by 4 bases, leaving 11 bases between them. The length of the CDR3 is 13 residues. The CDR3 is CASSGGQFYGYTF. In DNA, the CDR3 is TGTGCCAGCAGCGGCGGGCAGTTCTATGGCTACACCTTC.

The gene calls are TRBV6-6 and TRBJ1-5; D remains unclear. The V gene's germline CDR1 is MNHNY and CDR2 SVGAGI (reference sequence). The CDR3 sequence is 13 residues long. V lost 7 bases to trimming and J lost 3 bases, with 10 bases between them. The DNA of the CDR3 is TGTGCCAGCATGGATGAGGCCAATCAGCCCCAGCATTTT. Residues: CASMDEANQPQHF.